This entry lists 10 T cell receptor beta chains sequenced from one sample in a study of beta chain features in type 1 diabetes. What was sequenced were expressed TCRB transcripts, since all of the isolated RNA had been reverse transcribed. Generated by immunoSEQ multiplex PCR, the TCRdb table keeps only in-frame clones and is missing some. The sample consists of around 58,000 clones, 59% of them appearing once. Material for sequencing was Tregs from blood. The source of these receptors is a young woman in good health.

This clone was seen only a few times. This sequence joins TRBV4-2 and TRBJ2-7; 10 bases agree with TRBD2. CDR1 and CDR2 from the germline V gene are LGHNA and YNFKEQ. This CDR3 comprises 17 residues. The J segment lost 2 bases and the V segment lost 1 base, leaving 8 bases of the junction unmatched. Here the CDR3 DNA reads TGTGCCAGCAGCCAAGCGCCTTTAACTAGCGGGGCCTACGAGCAGTACTTC. Its protein product is CASSQAPLTSGAYEQYF.

J is TRBJ1-5 and V is TRBV7-9; TRBD1 matches 11 bases. The V segment lost 5 bases and the J segment 14 bases; nucleotides outside the gene matches: 11. CDR3 length: 14 amino acids. Germline-derived CDR1 and CDR2 are SEHNR and FQNEAQ (reference sequence). The CDR3 loop is CASSPWTGGAGKHF. CDR3 nucleotides: TGTGCCAGCAGCCCCTGGACAGGGGGCGCGGGAAAGCATTTT.

Many counts were recorded for this clone. The CDR3 sequence: CASSFRGSNIQYF. The CDR3 region has the DNA TGTGCCAGTAGTTTCAGGGGGTCAAACATTCAGTACTTC. The gene calls are TRBV19 and TRBJ2-4; 7 nucleotides line up with TRBD1. The germline CDR1 and CDR2 sequences are LNHDA and SQIVND (reference sequence). The CDR3 is made up of 13 amino acids. V was clipped by 5 bases and J by 6 bases; unmatched bases: 4.

The V and J genes are TRBV29-1 and TRBJ2-5; tentative D call: TRBD2 (7 bases). This CDR3 spans 10 amino acids. From germline, CDR1 is SQVTM and CDR2 ANQGSEA. Deletions cut 7 bases from V and 6 bases from J, with 9 bases between. The CDR3 bases are TGCAGCGGGGGGGGCCAGACCCAGTACTTC. Encoded protein: CSGGGQTQYF.

This sequence joins TRBV11-2 and TRBJ2-3, with TRBD2 identical over 9 bases. V was clipped by 1 base and J by 3 bases; unmatched bases: 5. CDR3 size: 16 residues. Germline CDR1 reads SGHAT; CDR2 reads FQNNGV. The CDR3 sequence: CASSLGYAGGTDTQYF. CDR3 sequence (DNA): TGTGCCAGCAGCTTAGGGTATGCGGGGGGGACAGATACGCAGTATTTT.

The sample holds a few counts of this clone. The rearrangement links TRBV18 to TRBJ2-2; 8 bases fit TRBD1. The CDR3 loop spans 17 amino acids. Germline V gene sequence: CDR1 KGHSH, CDR2 LQKENI. V was pared by 3 bases and J by 3 bases, with 9 bases of the junction left unmatched. The CDR3 DNA reads as TGTGCCAGCTCACCTCCCAAGACAGGGGTCGACACCGGGGAGCTGTTTTTT. Its translation: CASSPPKTGVDTGELFF.

The genes are TRBV29-1 and TRBJ1-4; 8 positions agree with TRBD1. Germline lookup yields CDR1 SQVTM and CDR2 ANQGSEA. V was pared by 6 bases and J by 8 bases, with 11 bases of the junction left unmatched. The CDR3 is made up of 14 amino acids. The CDR3 nucleotides are TGCAGCGTAGCCGAGACAGGGGTGAAGGAAAAACTGTTTTTT. Translating it yields CSVAETGVKEKLFF.

This clone was observed a handful of times. The chain joins TRBV4-1 to TRBJ2-7; D unresolved. Germline V lookup: CDR1 MGHRA, CDR2 YSYEKL. The CDR3 covers 14 residues. Trimming took off 1 base at V and 0 bases at J, with 7 bases between the two ends. The CDR3 sequence: CASSQAPSSYEQYF. CDR3 DNA: TGCGCCAGCAGCCAAGCCCCGAGCTCCTACGAGCAGTACTTC.

This clone was detected a few times. This chain uses TRBV30 with TRBJ2-5; TRBD1 matches at 7 bases. Germline values: CDR1 GTSNPN, CDR2 SVGIG (reference sequence). The CDR3 runs 12 residues. V shed 5 bases and J 7 bases; nucleotides not matched to a gene: 7. Written as DNA, the CDR3 is TGTGCCTGGGGGACAGAGCTGTCGACCCAGTACTTC. This translates into CAWGTELSTQYF.

This chain joins TRBV5-1 and TRBJ1-1; D may be TRBD1 (5 bases). V lost 1 base and J 3 bases, leaving 10 bases between the germline ends. The CDR3 is made up of 14 amino acids. From germline, CDR1 is SGHRS and CDR2 YFSETQ. For the CDR3, the DNA is TGCGCCAGCAGCTTGTCGGGGGGGGACACTGAAGCTTTCTTT. It encodes CASSLSGGDTEAFF.